Listed below are T cell receptor beta chains from one sample, sequenced in a study of a mutant IDH1 vaccine in newly diagnosed glioma. The assay was immunoSEQ multiplex PCR, and TCRdb's table has in-frame clones only and misses some. This sample has about 50,000 clones, with 65% to 85% found just once. The antigens of these receptors remain unknown. Specimen: PBMCs, collected from a glioma patient whose treatment included an IDH1 peptide vaccine. Source of these receptors: a woman in her twenties or thirties with glioma. Some clones in this sample may be carry-over from other donors' samples. Both conserved end residues are part of each CDR3. D genes are given only for firm matches. Rows give clone size only sometimes, using once, few, many, or a class for an expanded clone.

TRBV6-6	TRBJ1-1	.	13	.	CASSYGLNAEAFF	TGTGCCAGCAGTTACGGACTGAACGCTGAAGCTTTCTTT
TRBV30	TRBJ1-2	.	17	.	CAWSAYGGGQRSYGYTF	TGTGCCTGGAGTGCCTACGGGGGTGGGCAGCGCTCCTATGGCTACACCTTC
TRBV7-9	TRBJ2-1	.	12	.	CASSFDGDEQFF	TGTGCCAGCAGCTTCGACGGCGATGAGCAGTTCTTC
TRBV7-9	TRBJ2-2	.	12	.	CASSLLAGELFF	TGTGCCAGCAGCCTGCTGGCCGGGGAGCTGTTTTTT
TRBV7-6	TRBJ1-4	TRBD1	17	once	CASSLIYRGGLNEKLFF	TGTGCCAGCAGCTTAATCTACAGGGGAGGGCTTAATGAAAAACTGTTTTTT
TRBV5-6	TRBJ1-2	.	15	.	CASSSPEGVNYGYTF	TGTGCCAGCAGCTCCCCCGAGGGGGTCAACTATGGCTACACCTTC
TRBV12-5	TRBJ2-5	.	13	.	CASGLSLLEAQYF	TGTGCTAGTGGTTTGAGTCTGTTAGAGGCCCAGTACTTC
TRBV5-5	TRBJ1-3	TRBD1	16	.	CASSTSGTGFGNTIYF	TGTGCCAGCAGCACATCCGGGACAGGGTTTGGAAACACCATATATTTT
TRBV13	TRBJ1-5	TRBD1	16	.	CASTKRGQGRDQPQHF	TGTGCCAGCACCAAAAGGGGACAGGGGAGAGATCAGCCCCAGCATTTT
TRBV6-1	TRBJ1-1	.	14	.	CASSAGHLNTEAFF	TGTGCCAGCAGTGCGGGACATTTGAACACTGAAGCTTTCTTT
TRBV6-6	TRBJ1-1	.	14	.	CASSAGRAATEAFF	TGTGCCAGCAGTGCGGGCAGGGCCGCCACTGAAGCTTTCTTT
TRBV12-5	TRBJ1-5	TRBD1	14	.	CASGDGQGYQPQHF	TGTGCTAGTGGTGATGGACAGGGCTATCAGCCCCAGCATTTT
TRBV4-2	TRBJ2-1	.	12	once	CASSQPGNEQFF	TGTGCCAGCAGCCAACCCGGCAATGAGCAGTTCTTC
TRBV6-5	TRBJ1-1	.	13	.	CASSPGLNTEAFF	TGTGCCAGCAGTCCAGGATTGAACACTGAAGCTTTCTTT
TRBV27	TRBJ2-7	.	17	.	CASSLGLSSSTLVEQYF	TGTGCCAGCAGTCTAGGACTGAGTAGCTCCACCCTGGTCGAGCAGTACTTC
TRBV5-1	TRBJ1-3	.	15	.	CASSWTEPTGNTIYF	TGCGCCAGCAGCTGGACAGAACCTACTGGAAACACCATATATTTT
TRBV6-5	TRBJ2-7	.	12	.	CASSTVGNEQYF	TGTGCCAGCAGTACGGTGGGGAACGAGCAGTACTTC
TRBV7-9	TRBJ2-7	.	16	.	CASSSPRSHSSYEQYF	TGTGCCAGCAGCTCCCCCAGGTCCCATAGTTCCTACGAGCAGTACTTC
TRBV7-9	TRBJ2-3	TRBD2	17	.	CASSGYGAGDGTDTQYF	TGTGCCAGCAGCGGGTACGGAGCGGGAGACGGCACAGATACGCAGTATTTT
TRBV10-3	TRBJ1-2	.	13	once	CAISEPTGLGYTF	TGTGCCATCAGTGAGCCCACAGGGCTCGGCTACACCTTC
TRBV5-1	TRBJ1-1	.	13	.	CASSRGGSTEAFF	TGCGCCAGCAGCCGGGGGGGGTCCACTGAAGCTTTCTTT
TRBV6-1	TRBJ1-5	.	15	.	CASTFVAWGNQPQHF	TGTGCCAGCACTTTTGTGGCTTGGGGTAATCAGCCCCAGCATTTT
TRBV6-4	TRBJ1-5	.	13	few	CASSDRENQPQHF	TGTGCCAGCAGTGACAGGGAGAATCAGCCCCAGCATTTT
TRBV19	TRBJ1-2	.	13	.	CASSATANYGYTF	TGTGCCAGTAGTGCTACGGCCAACTATGGCTACACCTTC
TRBV6-7	TRBJ1-3	.	17	.	CASTLTRTGMTGNTIYF	TGTGCCAGCACCCTGACGCGAACAGGGATGACTGGAAACACCATATATTTT
TRBV6-1	TRBJ2-7	TRBD2	15	.	CASRIPGLASYEQYF	TGTGCCAGCAGGATACCGGGACTAGCCTCCTACGAGCAGTACTTC
TRBV11-2	TRBJ1-1	TRBD1	16	few	CASSAQGARFGTEAFF	TGTGCCAGCAGCGCTCAGGGGGCGCGTTTCGGAACTGAAGCTTTCTTT
TRBV4-2	TRBJ2-1	.	14	.	CASSQVTGDSEQFF	TGTGCCAGCAGCCAGGTAACAGGTGATAGTGAGCAGTTCTTC
TRBV11-2	TRBJ1-5	.	14	.	CASSLDASNQPQHF	TGTGCCAGCAGCTTAGATGCTAGCAATCAGCCCCAGCATTTT
TRBV28	TRBJ1-1	TRBD1	12	.	CASSRTGVVAFF	TGTGCCAGCAGTCGGACAGGGGTGGTGGCTTTCTTT
TRBV7-9	TRBJ2-1	TRBD2	18	.	CASSQTITSGESYNEQFF	TGTGCCAGCAGCCAGACAATCACTAGCGGGGAATCCTACAATGAGCAGTTCTTC
TRBV7-9	TRBJ2-5	TRBD2	18	.	CASSLGRGRARLQETQYF	TGTGCCAGCAGCCTGGGCAGAGGGAGGGCCCGGTTACAAGAGACCCAGTACTTC
TRBV14	TRBJ1-4	.	13	few	CASSQGPWGKLFF	TGTGCCAGCAGCCAAGGGCCGTGGGGAAAACTGTTTTTT